Shown below are 32 T cell receptor beta chains from a single sample sequenced in a study of patients and donors after allogeneic stem cell transplantation. TCRdb processed the RT-PCR reads anew with MiXCR; each CDR3 protein has one entry. The sample lists roughly 960,000 distinct CDR3 sequences, more than 15% seen once, with 5.5% to 6.5% in the top ten. The material sequenced was blood, either unsorted or a sorted T cell fraction (not recorded which). All receptors derive from a human donor who was either an allogeneic HSCT recipient or a stem cell or donor lymphocyte infusion donor (not recorded which). It is not recorded whose cells these are; they may come from a transplant donor.

This clonotype has a handful of counts. The rearrangement uses TRBV6-1 and TRBJ1-2; 7 nucleotides agree with TRBD1. CDR1 MNHNS and CDR2 SASEGT come from the germline V gene. The CDR3 extends over 14 amino acids. V lost 6 bases and J lost 4; bases outside the gene matches: 8. DNA of the CDR3: TGTGCCAGCAGGCGGGGACAGACCTCCTATGGCTACACCTTC. This gives the protein CASRRGQTSYGYTF.

CDR3 DNA: TGTGCCAGCAGTTTCCCAGGGGGCGGAATTGGTGGAGGCTACACCTTC. Amino acids: CASSFPGGGIGGGYTF. The V call is TRBV28, the J call TRBJ1-2, with TRBD1 identical over 8 bases. The germline V gene encodes CDR1 MDHEN and CDR2 SYDVKM. V shed 3 bases and J 8 bases; nucleotides not matched to a gene: 14. The CDR3 runs to 16 residues.

This clonotype was seen a few times. This rearrangement joins TRBV7-9 to TRBJ1-1; 9 nucleotides match TRBD1. This CDR3 spans 17 amino acids. Germline loops: CDR1 SEHNR, CDR2 FQNEAQ (reference sequence). V trimming: 0 bases; J trimming: 2 bases; junction bases outside the gene matches: 7. The CDR3 DNA is TGTGCCAGCAGCTTAGCCGGGACAGGGTCCTTTAACACTGAAGCTTTCTTT. Its protein is CASSLAGTGSFNTEAFF.

The rearrangement uses TRBV4-1 and TRBJ1-1, with no clear D. Germline CDR1 is MGHRA and CDR2 is YSYEKL. The CDR3 has 14 residues. Deletions cut 1 base from V and 3 bases from J, with 9 bases between. CDR3: CASSQVVRDTEAFF. CDR3 bases: TGCGCCAGCAGCCAAGTCGTCAGAGACACTGAAGCTTTCTTT.

This chain connects TRBV15 to TRBJ2-5; D gene uncertain. Trimming removed 1 base at V and 4 bases at J, with 4 bases between. Germline-derived CDR1 and CDR2 are LNHNV and YYDKDF (reference sequence). The CDR3 covers 12 residues. CDR3 in amino acids: CATSRVRETQYF. In DNA form, the CDR3 reads TGTGCCACCAGCAGAGTACGAGAGACCCAGTACTTC.

The rearrangement joins TRBV2 to TRBJ2-1, with 8 bases identical to TRBD2. Per germline, CDR1 SNHLY and CDR2 FYNNEI. The trim removed 6 bases at V and 7 bases at J, leaving 8 bases unmatched. The CDR3 spans 14 residues. The CDR3 region is CASRPDTSGNEQFF. The CDR3 bases are TGTGCCAGCAGACCAGATACTAGCGGTAATGAGCAGTTCTTC.

The sample holds many counts of this clonotype. V gene TRBV10-3 combines with J gene TRBJ2-5; D possibly matches TRBD1 or TRBD2 (5 bases each). Trimming removed 8 bases from V and 5 bases from J, with 15 bases in between. Germline lookup yields CDR1 ENHRY and CDR2 SYGVKD. CDR3 size: 13 residues. CDR3 loop: CAIGDGERETQYF. The CDR3 DNA is TGTGCCATCGGGGACGGCGAGCGGGAGACCCAGTACTTC.

This clonotype showed up just a few times. V and J are TRBV3-1 and TRBJ1-2, with D perhaps matching TRBD1 (6 bases). The length of the CDR3 is 15 residues. Trimming shortened V by 3 bases and J by 4 bases, and 15 bases separated the two germline ends. Germline V gene sequence: CDR1 LGHDT, CDR2 YNNKEL (reference sequence). In DNA form, the CDR3 reads TGTGCCAGCAGCCACGGAAGGGGGGGCAGCTATGGCTACACCTTC. Its translation is CASSHGRGGSYGYTF.

This chain links TRBV7-6 with TRBJ1-1; 11 positions match TRBD1. After removal of 5 bases from V and 8 bases from J, the junction contained 4 bases not matched to a gene. This CDR3 is built from 13 residues. In germline, CDR1 is SGHVS, CDR2 FNYEAQ. The CDR3 nucleotides read TGTGCCAGCAGCACGGACAGGGGGCACGAAGCTTTCTTT. Residues: CASSTDRGHEAFF.

The chain joins TRBV15 to TRBJ2-1; D is possibly TRBD1 (5 bases). From germline, CDR1 is LNHNV and CDR2 YYDKDF (reference sequence). CDR3 length: 14 residues. Deletions cut 0 bases from V and 16 bases from J, with 19 bases between. CDR3 protein: CATSRDLGDWGFFF. CDR3 nucleotide sequence: TGTGCCACCAGCAGAGATCTCGGAGACTGGGGCTTTTTCTTC.

This clonotype occurred many times. This chain joins TRBV20-1 and TRBJ2-2; perhaps TRBD1 as D (5 bases). Trimming stripped 6 bases from V and 2 bases from J, with 10 bases between. CDR1 is DFQATT, CDR2 SNEGSKA, per germline (reference sequence). The CDR3 is made up of 13 amino acids. The CDR3 protein is CSAGRHNTGELFF. For the CDR3, the DNA is TGCAGTGCGGGGCGGCATAACACCGGGGAGCTGTTTTTT.

This clonotype came up a few times. This chain uses TRBV4-3 with TRBJ1-2, with D unclear. Germline V gives CDR1 LGHNA, CDR2 YSLEER. This CDR3 spans 14 amino acids. V lost 1 base and J 4 bases, leaving 10 bases between the germline ends. The CDR3 loop reads CASSQVGRSYGYTF. CDR3 in DNA: TGCGCCAGCAGCCAAGTGGGCAGGAGCTATGGCTACACCTTC.

This clonotype was detected ten times or more. V is TRBV5-1 and J is TRBJ2-2; the D is unclear. Per germline, CDR1 SGHRS and CDR2 YFSETQ. V shed 3 bases and J shed 1 base, with 10 bases lying between them. CDR3 length: 15 residues. Here the CDR3 DNA reads TGCGCCAGCAGCTCCGGGTCAGGGAACACCGGGGAGCTGTTTTTT. Protein: CASSSGSGNTGELFF.

This clonotype was observed a handful of times. The V call is TRBV13, the J call TRBJ2-2, with 8 bases matching TRBD1. This CDR3 region has 17 residues. Germline values: CDR1 PRHDT, CDR2 FYEKMQ (reference sequence). V dropped 5 bases and J dropped 3; count of bases not matched to a gene: 11. The CDR3 DNA reads as TGTGCCAGCAGCCTAACGGACAGGGCGAAAGACACCGGGGAGCTGTTTTTT. It specifies CASSLTDRAKDTGELFF. The variable domain in full, completed from reference TRBV13 and TRBJ2-2, reads AAGVIQSPRHLIKEKRETATLKCYPIPRHDTVYWYQQGPGQDPQFLISFYEKMQSDKGSIPDRFSAQQFSDYHSELNMSSLELGDSALYFCASSLTDRAKDTGELFFGEGSRLTVL.

In its sample, this clonotype was seen many times. The V gene is TRBV12-3 or TRBV12-4, the J gene TRBJ1-1; 8 bases are shared with TRBD1. The CDR3 has 14 residues. The junction had 6 bases not matched to a gene; V was cut back by 5 bases and J by 4 bases. The CDR3, as DNA: TGTGCCAGCAGTGACAGGGGTGGTAGCACTGAAGCTTTCTTT. It is translated as CASSDRGGSTEAFF.

The genes are TRBV6-1 and TRBJ2-3, with TRBD2 matching over 13 bases. The ends lost 5 bases at V and 0 bases at J; junction bases unmatched: 11. This CDR3 contains 19 residues. Germline assignment: CDR1 MNHNS and CDR2 SASEGT. The CDR3 DNA follows: TGTGCCAGCAGTAGGGCCGGGACTAGCGGGGCTCGTAGCACAGATACGCAGTATTTT. This gives the protein CASSRAGTSGARSTDTQYF.

V is TRBV18 and J is TRBJ1-2; tentative D call: TRBD1 (5 bases). Germline-derived CDR1 and CDR2 are KGHSH and LQKENI. The CDR3 extends over 14 amino acids. V lost 5 bases and J lost 0, with 10 bases in between. In DNA form, the CDR3 reads TGTGCCAGCTCAAGGGACGGAGCTAACTATGGCTACACCTTC. As protein: CASSRDGANYGYTF.

This clonotype appeared a few times. V usage is TRBV5-1 and J usage is TRBJ2-1; 7 bases align to TRBD1. CDR1 SGHRS and CDR2 YFSETQ come from the germline V gene. V lost 3 bases to trimming and J lost 4 bases; unmatched junction nucleotides: 10. The CDR3 is 16 residues long. The CDR3 sequence: CASSSTGAPPYNEQFF. CDR3 coding DNA: TGCGCCAGCAGCTCAACAGGGGCCCCCCCTTACAATGAGCAGTTCTTC.

The V and J genes are TRBV5-1 and TRBJ2-7; 8 bases map to TRBD2. The germline V gene has CDR1 SGHRS and CDR2 YFSETQ. This CDR3 region has 18 residues. V lost 4 bases and J lost 4; bases outside the gene matches: 19. CDR3 sequence reads: CASSLPGLGGEEVYEQYF. DNA for the CDR3: TGCGCCAGCAGCCTACCGGGACTAGGGGGAGAGGAAGTGTACGAGCAGTACTTC.

The CDR3 sequence: CASSSGPTTNEKLFF. CDR3 nucleotide sequence: TGCGCCAGCAGCTCGGGACCCACAACTAATGAAAAACTGTTTTTT. The chain has TRBV5-1 and TRBJ1-4, with D tentatively TRBD1 (5 bases). Germline V gives CDR1 SGHRS, CDR2 YFSETQ. The V gene lost 3 bases and the J gene lost 0 bases, with 9 bases spanning the gap. The CDR3 is 15 residues long.

In its sample, this clonotype was seen a few times. The gene calls are TRBV7-6 and TRBJ2-2, with D tentatively TRBD1 (6 bases). V was clipped by 5 bases and J by 1 base, with 14 bases between them. The germline V gene has CDR1 SGHVS and CDR2 FNYEAQ. CDR3 size: 16 residues. CDR3 DNA: TGTGCCAGCAGCCCAACCGGGACAAGGAACACCGGGGAGCTGTTTTTT. Its translation: CASSPTGTRNTGELFF.

The rearrangement uses TRBV5-5 and TRBJ2-2; D remains unclear. This CDR3 has 13 residues. The germline V gene has CDR1 SGHKS and CDR2 YYEKEE (reference sequence). Trimming shortened V by 3 bases and J by 6 bases, and 9 bases separated the two germline ends. CDR3 amino acids: CASSSGSAGELFF. As DNA, the CDR3 is TGTGCCAGCAGCTCCGGTTCCGCCGGGGAGCTGTTTTTT.

A few counts support this clonotype. This sequence joins TRBV6-5 and TRBJ2-5, with D possibly being TRBD1 (6 bases). V was shortened by 5 bases and J by 7 bases, with 11 bases between the two germline ends. CDR1 MNHEY and CDR2 SVGAGI come from the germline V gene. The CDR3 covers 12 residues. CDR3 DNA sequence: TGTGCCAGCAGTAATGACAGGCGGACCCAGTACTTC. This sequence encodes CASSNDRRTQYF.

This clonotype came up many times. The chain links TRBV12-3 or TRBV12-4 to TRBJ2-1; D not certain. The CDR3 is made up of 11 amino acids. Trimming took off 2 bases at V and 14 bases at J, with 10 bases between the two ends. The CDR3 sequence: CASSLQRMKFF. Written as DNA, the CDR3 is TGTGCCAGCAGTTTACAAAGGATGAAGTTCTTC.

This clonotype has only a few counts. The V and J genes are TRBV5-8 and TRBJ1-4; D remains unclear. Trimming stripped 7 bases from V and 8 bases from J, with 15 bases between. Germline values: CDR1 SGHTS, CDR2 YDEGEE. This CDR3 region has 13 residues. CDR3 region: CASGRTSGEKLFF. The CDR3 nucleotides read TGTGCCAGCGGGAGAACGTCGGGGGAAAAACTGTTTTTT.

The gene calls are TRBV15 and TRBJ2-7; TRBD1 matches 7 bases. Germline loops: CDR1 LNHNV, CDR2 YYDKDF (reference sequence). V was pared by 4 bases and J by 4 bases, with 16 bases of the junction left unmatched. The CDR3 sequence is 17 residues long. DNA of the CDR3: TGTGCCACCAGCACGTACCCCCGACAGGGACAGAGATACGAGCAGTACTTC. Its protein product is CATSTYPRQGQRYEQYF.

This clonotype was seen at least ten times. The V and J genes are TRBV12-3 or TRBV12-4 and TRBJ2-1, with 8 bases identical to TRBD2. V was clipped by 5 bases and J by 5 bases; unmatched bases: 11. CDR3 length equals 16 residues. The CDR3 reads CASSTRTSLGNNEQFF. CDR3 DNA sequence: TGTGCCAGCAGTACCCGGACTAGCTTGGGGAACAATGAGCAGTTCTTC.

The J gene is TRBJ2-5, the V gene TRBV5-1; D tentatively reads TRBD1 or TRBD2 (6 bases each). V was trimmed by 4 bases and J by 10 bases, leaving 11 bases between them. The germline CDR1 and CDR2 sequences are SGHRS and YFSETQ. The length of the CDR3 is 11 residues. The CDR3 is CASSQEGVQYF. Written as DNA, the CDR3 is TGCGCCAGCAGCCAGGAGGGGGTCCAGTACTTC.

The chain uses TRBV20-1 and TRBJ1-5; the match to TRBD1 covers 8 bases. This CDR3 spans 15 amino acids. J lost 5 bases, V lost 0 bases, and 6 bases had no gene match. CDR1 is DFQATT and CDR2 is SNEGSKA in the germline V gene (reference sequence). DNA for the CDR3: TGCAGTGCTAGAGATTCGTCGACAGGGGATCAGCCCCAGCATTTT. Protein product: CSARDSSTGDQPQHF.

The chain has TRBV24-1 and TRBJ2-3; D is undetermined. The V end lost 3 bases, the J end lost 0 bases, and 9 bases lay between the germline ends. Germline loops: CDR1 KGHDR, CDR2 SFDVKD. CDR3 length: 15 amino acids. CDR3 residues: CATSDRSDSTDTQYF. DNA of the CDR3: TGTGCCACCAGTGATCGATCCGACAGCACAGATACGCAGTATTTT.

This clonotype was seen only a few times. This chain uses TRBV6-1 with TRBJ2-5; 9 bases match TRBD1. Germline V lookup: CDR1 MNHNS, CDR2 SASEGT. This CDR3 comprises 15 residues. Trimming cost V 5 bases and J 1 base; bases outside gene matches: 5. In nucleotides, the CDR3 is TGTGCCAGCAGTCCACAGGGGGCTGCCCAAGAGACCCAGTACTTC. It codes for CASSPQGAAQETQYF.

This clonotype was seen a few times. This chain uses TRBV5-1 with TRBJ1-5; D unresolved. The CDR3 sequence is 15 residues long. V was trimmed by 4 bases and J by 5 bases, leaving 16 bases between them. Germline CDR1 and CDR2: SGHRS and YFSETQ. The CDR3 DNA sequence: TGCGCCAGCAGCCTTTACGGAGAGGGCTATCAGCCCCAGCATTTT. Its protein product is CASSLYGEGYQPQHF.